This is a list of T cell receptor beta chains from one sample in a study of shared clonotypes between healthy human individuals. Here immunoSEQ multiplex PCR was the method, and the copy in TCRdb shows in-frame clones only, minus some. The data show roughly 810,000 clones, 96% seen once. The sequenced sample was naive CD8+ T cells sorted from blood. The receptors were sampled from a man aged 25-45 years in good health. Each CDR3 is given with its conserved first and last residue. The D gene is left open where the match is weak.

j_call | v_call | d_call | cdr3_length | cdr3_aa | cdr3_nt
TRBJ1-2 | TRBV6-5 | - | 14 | CASSPVGVDYGYTF | TGTGCCAGCAGTCCAGTAGGGGTTGACTATGGCTACACCTTC
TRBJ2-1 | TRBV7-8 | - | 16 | CASSFELSGHYNEQFF | TGTGCCAGCAGCTTCGAGTTGAGCGGTCACTACAATGAGCAGTTCTTC
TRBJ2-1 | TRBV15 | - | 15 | CATSRTGSSYNEQFF | TGTGCCACCAGCCGGACCGGGAGCTCCTACAATGAGCAGTTCTTC
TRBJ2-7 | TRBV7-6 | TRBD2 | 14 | CASSSGTRNYEQYF | TGTGCCAGCAGCTCCGGGACTAGAAACTACGAGCAGTACTTC
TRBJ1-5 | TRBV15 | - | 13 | CATGGGSNQPQHF | TGTGCCACGGGAGGGGGAAGCAATCAGCCCCAGCATTTT
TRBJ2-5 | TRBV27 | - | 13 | CASSLLGQETQYF | TGTGCCAGCAGTCTCCTGGGTCAAGAGACCCAGTACTTC
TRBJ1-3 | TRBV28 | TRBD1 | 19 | CASSLHPARTGLSGNTIYF | TGTGCCAGCAGTTTACACCCCGCTAGGACAGGCCTCTCTGGAAACACCATATATTTT
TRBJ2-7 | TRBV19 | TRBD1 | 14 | CASSPGQANYEQYF | TGTGCCAGTAGCCCAGGACAGGCCAACTACGAGCAGTACTTC
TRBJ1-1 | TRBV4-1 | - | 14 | CASSQDSGNTEAFF | TGCGCCAGCAGCCAAGATTCAGGGAACACTGAAGCTTTCTTT
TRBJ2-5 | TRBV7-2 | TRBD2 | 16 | CASRSGLAGGGETQYF | TGTGCCAGCAGATCCGGACTAGCGGGAGGGGGGGAGACCCAGTACTTC
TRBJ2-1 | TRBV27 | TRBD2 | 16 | CASSLSTSGRFNEQFF | TGTGCCAGCAGTTTATCCACTAGCGGGAGGTTTAATGAGCAGTTCTTC
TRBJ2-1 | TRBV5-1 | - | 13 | CASSLASYNEQFF | TGCGCCAGCAGCTTGGCCAGCTACAATGAGCAGTTCTTC
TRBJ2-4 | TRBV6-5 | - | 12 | CASSFRSGIQYF | TGTGCCAGCAGTTTTAGGAGTGGCATTCAGTACTTC
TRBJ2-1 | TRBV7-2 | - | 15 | CASSPRSWSDNEQFF | TGTGCCAGCAGCCCCCGCAGCTGGAGCGACAATGAGCAGTTCTTC
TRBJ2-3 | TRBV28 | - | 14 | CASSFRVGTDTQYF | TGTGCCAGCAGTTTTAGGGTTGGTACGGATACGCAGTATTTT
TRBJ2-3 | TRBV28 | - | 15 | CASSLGGSSTDTQYF | TGTGCCAGCAGTTTGGGCGGCTCTAGCACAGATACGCAGTATTTT
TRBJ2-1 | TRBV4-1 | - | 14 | CASSGLNYYNEQFF | TGCGCCAGCAGCGGGCTAAACTACTACAATGAGCAGTTCTTC
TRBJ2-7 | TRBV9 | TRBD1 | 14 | CASSVGDRVSEQYF | TGTGCCAGCAGCGTTGGGGACAGGGTTAGCGAGCAGTACTTC
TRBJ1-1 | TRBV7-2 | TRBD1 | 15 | CASSAETGGNTEAFF | TGTGCCAGCAGCGCCGAAACAGGGGGGAACACTGAAGCTTTCTTT
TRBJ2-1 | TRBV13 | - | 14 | CASSLVGPGSEQFF | TGTGCCAGCAGCTTAGTTGGCCCGGGGAGTGAGCAGTTCTTC
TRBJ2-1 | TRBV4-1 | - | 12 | CASSQDYNEQFF | TGCGCCAGCAGCCAGGACTACAATGAGCAGTTCTTC
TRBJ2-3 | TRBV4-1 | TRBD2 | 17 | CASSQGATSGRTDTQYF | TGCGCCAGCAGCCAAGGGGCCACTAGCGGGAGAACAGATACGCAGTATTTT